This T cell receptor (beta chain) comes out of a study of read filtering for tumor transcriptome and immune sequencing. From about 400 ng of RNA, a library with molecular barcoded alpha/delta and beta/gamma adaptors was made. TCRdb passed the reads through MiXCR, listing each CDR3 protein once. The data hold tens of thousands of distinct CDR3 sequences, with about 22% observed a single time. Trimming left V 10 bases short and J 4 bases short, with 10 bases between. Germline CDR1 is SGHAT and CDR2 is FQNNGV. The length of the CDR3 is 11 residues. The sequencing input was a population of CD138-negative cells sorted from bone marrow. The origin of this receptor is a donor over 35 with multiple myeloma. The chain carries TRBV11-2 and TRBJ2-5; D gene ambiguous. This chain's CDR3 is CAISSGETQYF. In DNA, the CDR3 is TGTGCCATCAGTTCCGGAGAGACCCAGTACTTC.